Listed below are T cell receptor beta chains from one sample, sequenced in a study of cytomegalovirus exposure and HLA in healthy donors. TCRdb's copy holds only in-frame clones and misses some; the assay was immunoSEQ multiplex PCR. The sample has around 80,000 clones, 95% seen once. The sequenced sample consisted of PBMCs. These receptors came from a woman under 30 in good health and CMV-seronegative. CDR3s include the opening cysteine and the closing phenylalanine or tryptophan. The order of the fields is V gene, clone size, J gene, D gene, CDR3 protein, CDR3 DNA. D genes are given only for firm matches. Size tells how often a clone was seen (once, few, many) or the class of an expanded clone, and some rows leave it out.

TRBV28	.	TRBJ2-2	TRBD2	CASTPRGGFTGELFF	TGTGCCAGCACCCCTCGGGGGGGGTTCACCGGGGAGCTGTTTTTT
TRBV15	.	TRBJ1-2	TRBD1	CATSRQGGPYGYTF	TGTGCCACCAGCAGACAGGGGGGACCTTATGGCTACACCTTC
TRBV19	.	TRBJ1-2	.	CASSLPQGIPYYGYTF	TGTGCCAGTAGTCTGCCCCAGGGGATCCCTTACTATGGCTACACCTTC
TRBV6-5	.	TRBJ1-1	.	CASSYSIRGNTEAFF	TGTGCCAGCAGTTACTCGATCCGGGGGAACACTGAAGCTTTCTTT
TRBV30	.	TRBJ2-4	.	CAWSAPGLLAKNIQYF	TGTGCCTGGAGCGCCCCGGGGTTACTAGCCAAAAACATTCAGTACTTC
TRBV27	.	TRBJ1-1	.	CASSFRGGSTEAFF	TGTGCCAGCAGTTTCCGGGGAGGGTCCACTGAAGCTTTCTTT
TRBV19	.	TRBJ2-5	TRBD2	CASSPGSGVLETQYF	TGTGCCAGTAGCCCGGGGAGCGGGGTTTTGGAGACCCAGTACTTC
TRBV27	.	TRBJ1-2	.	CASSSAGAHGYTF	TGTGCCAGCAGTTCGGCAGGGGCCCATGGCTACACCTTC
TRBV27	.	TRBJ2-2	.	CASRRITGELFF	TGTGCCAGCAGGCGTATCACCGGGGAGCTGTTTTTT
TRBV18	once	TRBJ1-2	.	CASSPEQNYGYTF	TGTGCCAGCTCACCAGAACAGAACTATGGCTACACCTTC
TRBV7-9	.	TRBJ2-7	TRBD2	CASSLETSGFSSYEQYF	TGTGCCAGCAGCTTGGAGACTAGCGGGTTTAGCTCCTACGAGCAGTACTTC
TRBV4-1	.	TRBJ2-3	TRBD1	CASRGDRDTQYF	TGCGCCAGCAGGGGGGACAGAGATACGCAGTATTTT
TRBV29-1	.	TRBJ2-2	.	CSVPGNYTGELFF	TGCAGCGTTCCCGGGAACTACACCGGGGAGCTGTTTTTT
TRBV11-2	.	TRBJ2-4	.	CASSLGQILAKNIQYF	TGTGCCAGCAGCTTAGGACAGATTCTAGCCAAAAACATTCAGTACTTC
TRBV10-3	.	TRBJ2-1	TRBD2	CAISDWPTGASGRGDNEQFF	TGTGCCATCAGTGACTGGCCAACCGGGGCTAGCGGGAGGGGCGACAATGAGCAGTTCTTC
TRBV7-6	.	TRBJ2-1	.	CASSAGEWDEQFF	TGTGCCAGCAGCGCGGGCGAGTGGGATGAGCAGTTCTTC
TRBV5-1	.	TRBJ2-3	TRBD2	CASTLSSGGTDTQYF	TGCGCCAGCACTCTTTCTAGCGGGGGCACAGATACGCAGTATTTT
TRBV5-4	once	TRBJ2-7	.	CASSLGGTASYEQYF	TGTGCCAGCAGCTTGGGCGGGACAGCATCCTACGAGCAGTACTTC
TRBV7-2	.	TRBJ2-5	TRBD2	CASSFAKRGVETQYF	TGTGCCAGCAGCTTCGCGAAGCGGGGGGTGGAGACCCAGTACTTC
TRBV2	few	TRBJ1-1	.	CASSAGEGTEAFF	TGTGCCAGCAGTGCAGGGGAGGGCACTGAAGCTTTCTTT
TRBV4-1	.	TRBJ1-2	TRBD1	CASSQDYRDRVRDANYGYTF	TGCGCCAGCAGCCAAGATTATAGGGACAGGGTGAGGGATGCTAACTATGGCTACACCTTC
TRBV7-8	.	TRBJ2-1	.	CASSTRQVRQSNEQFF	TGTGCCAGCAGCACCCGCCAGGTTAGACAGTCCAATGAGCAGTTCTTC
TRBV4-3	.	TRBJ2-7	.	CASSQELRSYEQYF	TGCGCCAGCAGCCAAGAGTTGAGATCCTACGAGCAGTACTTC
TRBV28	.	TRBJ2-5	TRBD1	CASRRTGGEGQETQYF	TGTGCCAGCAGAAGGACAGGGGGCGAGGGCCAAGAGACCCAGTACTTC
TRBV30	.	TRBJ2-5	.	CAWSVLGGQETQYF	TGTGCCTGGAGTGTACTGGGGGGACAAGAGACCCAGTACTTC
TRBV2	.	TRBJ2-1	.	CASSSYDRRNEQFF	TGTGCCAGCAGTTCATACGACAGGCGTAATGAGCAGTTCTTC
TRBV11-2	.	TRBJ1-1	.	CASSLSSEAFF	TGTGCCAGCAGCTTATCATCTGAAGCTTTCTTT
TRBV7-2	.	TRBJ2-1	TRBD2	CASSRGGTYNEQFF	TGTGCCAGCAGCCGGGGGGGGACCTACAATGAGCAGTTCTTC
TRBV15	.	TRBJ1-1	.	CATSRESGVNTEAFF	TGTGCCACCAGCAGAGAGTCGGGGGTGAACACTGAAGCTTTCTTT
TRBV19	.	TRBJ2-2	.	CASSFGPGTGELFF	TGTGCCAGTAGTTTCGGTCCAGGTACCGGGGAGCTGTTTTTT
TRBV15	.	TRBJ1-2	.	CATSRVARKYGYTF	TGTGCCACCAGCAGAGTTGCGAGAAAATATGGCTACACCTTC
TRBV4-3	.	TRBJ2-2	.	CASSQDTGPGELFF	TGCGCCAGCAGCCAAGATACAGGGCCCGGGGAGCTGTTTTTT
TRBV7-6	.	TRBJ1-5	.	CASSSLYGGSNQPQHF	TGTGCCAGCAGCTCCCTTTACGGAGGTAGCAATCAGCCCCAGCATTTT
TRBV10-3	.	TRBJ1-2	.	CAISEQGSVGYTF	TGTGCCATCAGTGAGCAGGGGTCGGTTGGCTACACCTTC
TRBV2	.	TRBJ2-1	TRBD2	CASSVSRGSYNEQFF	TGTGCCAGCAGTGTGTCGCGGGGGTCCTACAATGAGCAGTTCTTC
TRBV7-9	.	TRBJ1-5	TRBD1	CASSLVTGTGGRQPQHF	TGTGCCAGCAGCTTAGTTACCGGGACAGGGGGCCGGCAGCCCCAGCATTTT
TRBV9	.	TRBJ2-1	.	CASSGGTPGDNEQFF	TGTGCCAGCAGTGGGGGGACCCCCGGGGACAATGAGCAGTTCTTC
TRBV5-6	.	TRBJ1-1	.	CASSKGTLNTEAFF	TGTGCCAGCAGCAAGGGGACACTGAACACTGAAGCTTTCTTT
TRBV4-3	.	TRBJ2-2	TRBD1	CASSQRLRSVTGGPGELFF	TGCGCCAGCAGCCAACGTCTCAGGTCCGTGACAGGGGGCCCCGGGGAGCTGTTTTTT
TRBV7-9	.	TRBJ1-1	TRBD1	CASSLERGLRTEAFF	TGTGCCAGCAGCTTGGAGAGGGGGCTGAGGACTGAAGCTTTCTTT
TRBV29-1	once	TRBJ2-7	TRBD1	CSVEGQGLYEQYF	TGCAGCGTTGAGGGACAGGGTCTCTACGAGCAGTACTTC
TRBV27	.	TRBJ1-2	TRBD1	CASSPWTGGADGYTF	TGTGCCAGCAGTCCGTGGACAGGTGGGGCCGATGGCTACACCTTC
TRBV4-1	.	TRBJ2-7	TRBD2	CASSRSGGAYEQYF	TGCGCCAGCAGCCGGAGCGGGGGGGCCTACGAGCAGTACTTC
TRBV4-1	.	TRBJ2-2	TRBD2	CASSPSGANTGELFF	TGCGCCAGCAGCCCTAGCGGGGCCAACACCGGGGAGCTGTTTTTT
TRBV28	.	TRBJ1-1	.	CASSLVSGFEAFF	TGTGCCAGCAGCCTTGTTTCGGGGTTTGAAGCTTTCTTT
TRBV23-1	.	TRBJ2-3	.	CASSQDGGAYSDTSTDTQYF	TGCGCCAGCAGTCAAGATGGGGGGGCCTACTCAGATACTAGCACAGATACGCAGTATTTT
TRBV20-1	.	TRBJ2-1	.	CSVSLYNEQFF	TGCAGTGTGTCACTTTATAATGAGCAGTTCTTC
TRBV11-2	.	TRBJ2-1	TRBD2	CASSLVGSRGGYYEQFF	TGTGCCAGCAGCTTAGTTGGTTCGCGGGGGGGCTACTATGAGCAGTTCTTC
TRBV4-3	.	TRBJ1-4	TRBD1	CASSQDGQGAREEKLFF	TGCGCCAGCAGCCAAGATGGACAGGGGGCTCGAGAAGAAAAACTGTTTTTT
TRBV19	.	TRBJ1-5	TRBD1	CASADRGDQPQHF	TGTGCCAGTGCGGACAGGGGGGACCAGCCCCAGCATTTT
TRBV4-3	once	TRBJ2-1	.	CASSQAGSFNEQFF	TGCGCCAGCAGCCAAGCCGGGAGCTTCAATGAGCAGTTCTTC
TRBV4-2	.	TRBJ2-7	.	CASSQERNAPYEQYF	TGTGCCAGCAGCCAAGAGAGGAACGCCCCCTACGAGCAGTACTTC
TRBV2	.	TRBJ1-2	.	CASSEEQVDYGYTF	TGTGCCAGCAGTGAAGAACAGGTTGACTATGGCTACACCTTC